The rows below give T cell receptor beta chains drawn from one sample of a study of cytomegalovirus exposure and HLA in healthy donors. This table comes from immunoSEQ multiplex PCR, and its TCRdb copy is limited to in-frame clones, with some not included. This sample yields fewer than 90,000 clones, of which 95% to 97% are seen a single time; 1.6% belongs to the top ten. The sample comprised PBMCs. The origin of the receptors is a man aged 18 to 29 in good health and CMV-seropositive. Both conserved end residues are part of each CDR3. Each record gives: J gene, V gene, D gene, clone size, CDR3 protein, CDR3 DNA. A D gene is named only where the DNA matches it firmly. Expanded clones are given a class, and other clones once, few, many or no size at all.

j_call: TRBJ2-7
v_call: TRBV30
d_call: -
clone_size: -
cdr3_aa: CAWSFRDEQYF
cdr3_nt: TGTGCCTGGAGTTTCAGGGACGAGCAGTACTTC

j_call: TRBJ2-3
v_call: TRBV29-1
d_call: TRBD1
clone_size: once
cdr3_aa: CSVGGTGEVNADTQYF
cdr3_nt: TGCAGCGTAGGGGGGACAGGGGAAGTGAATGCAGATACGCAGTATTTT

j_call: TRBJ1-2
v_call: TRBV5-1
d_call: -
clone_size: -
cdr3_aa: CASSLAREANYGYTF
cdr3_nt: TGCGCCAGCAGCTTAGCCCGGGAAGCTAACTATGGCTACACCTTC

j_call: TRBJ1-1
v_call: TRBV18
d_call: -
clone_size: -
cdr3_aa: CASSTREDTEAFF
cdr3_nt: TGTGCCAGCTCAACTAGGGAGGACACTGAAGCTTTCTTT

j_call: TRBJ2-7
v_call: TRBV5-1
d_call: TRBD1
clone_size: -
cdr3_aa: CASSSTPGQLYEQYF
cdr3_nt: TGCGCCAGCAGCTCGACCCCGGGACAGCTTTACGAGCAGTACTTC

j_call: TRBJ2-1
v_call: TRBV9
d_call: TRBD2
clone_size: -
cdr3_aa: CASSPTSGTSYNEQFF
cdr3_nt: TGTGCCAGCAGTCCGACTAGCGGTACCTCCTACAATGAGCAGTTCTTC

j_call: TRBJ1-5
v_call: TRBV2
d_call: -
clone_size: -
cdr3_aa: CASSDVYRNQPQHF
cdr3_nt: TGTGCCAGCAGCGATGTATATCGGAATCAGCCCCAGCATTTT

j_call: TRBJ1-5
v_call: TRBV6-4
d_call: TRBD1
clone_size: -
cdr3_aa: CASSETGGNQPQHF
cdr3_nt: TGTGCCAGCAGTGAGACAGGGGGGAATCAGCCCCAGCATTTT

j_call: TRBJ1-1
v_call: TRBV6-5
d_call: -
clone_size: -
cdr3_aa: CASSNLLRGTEAFF
cdr3_nt: TGTGCCAGCAGTAACCTTCTCAGGGGCACTGAAGCTTTCTTT

j_call: TRBJ2-2
v_call: TRBV7-9
d_call: -
clone_size: -
cdr3_aa: CASSTPGQNTGELFF
cdr3_nt: TGTGCCAGCAGCACCCCGGGACAAAACACCGGGGAGCTGTTTTTT

j_call: TRBJ2-2
v_call: TRBV28
d_call: -
clone_size: -
cdr3_aa: CASGAHANTGELFF
cdr3_nt: TGTGCCAGCGGGGCGCATGCGAACACCGGGGAGCTGTTTTTT

j_call: TRBJ1-2
v_call: TRBV5-4
d_call: TRBD1
clone_size: -
cdr3_aa: CASSVGQDYGYTF
cdr3_nt: TGTGCCAGCAGCGTCGGACAGGACTATGGCTACACCTTC

j_call: TRBJ1-2
v_call: TRBV27
d_call: -
clone_size: -
cdr3_aa: CASRRGANYGYTF
cdr3_nt: TGTGCCAGTCGTCGGGGAGCTAACTATGGCTACACCTTC

j_call: TRBJ2-1
v_call: TRBV2
d_call: TRBD2
clone_size: -
cdr3_aa: CASRGTSGTTEQFF
cdr3_nt: TGTGCCAGCAGAGGGACTAGCGGGACTACCGAGCAGTTCTTC

j_call: TRBJ2-3
v_call: TRBV9
d_call: -
clone_size: -
cdr3_aa: CASSATEDTQYF
cdr3_nt: TGTGCCAGCAGCGCAACAGAAGATACGCAGTATTTT

j_call: TRBJ2-5
v_call: TRBV6-1
d_call: TRBD1
clone_size: -
cdr3_aa: CASSDTGTGGWVVRETQYF
cdr3_nt: TGTGCCAGCAGTGACACCGGGACAGGGGGCTGGGTTGTTCGAGAGACCCAGTACTTC

j_call: TRBJ2-2
v_call: TRBV4-2
d_call: TRBD2
clone_size: -
cdr3_aa: CASSQYLGTSEYSRDTGELFF
cdr3_nt: TGTGCCAGCAGCCAGTACCTTGGGACTAGCGAATACTCAAGGGACACCGGGGAGCTGTTTTTT

j_call: TRBJ1-4
v_call: TRBV30
d_call: -
clone_size: -
cdr3_aa: CAWSPYRGEKLFF
cdr3_nt: TGTGCCTGGAGTCCGTACAGAGGGGAAAAACTGTTTTTT

j_call: TRBJ2-4
v_call: TRBV5-1
d_call: -
clone_size: few
cdr3_aa: CASSSISSSLAKNIQYF
cdr3_nt: TGCGCCAGCAGCTCGATTAGTTCGTCTCTAGCCAAAAACATTCAGTACTTC

j_call: TRBJ2-7
v_call: TRBV28
d_call: TRBD1
clone_size: -
cdr3_aa: CAIEDRVSYEQYF
cdr3_nt: TGTGCCATTGAAGACAGGGTCTCCTACGAGCAGTACTTC

j_call: TRBJ1-2
v_call: TRBV29-1
d_call: -
clone_size: -
cdr3_aa: CSVEGRESYGYTF
cdr3_nt: TGCAGCGTTGAAGGGAGGGAGTCCTATGGCTACACCTTC

j_call: TRBJ2-7
v_call: TRBV14
d_call: -
clone_size: -
cdr3_aa: CASSQDRGGSHEQYF
cdr3_nt: TGTGCCAGCAGCCAAGATAGGGGGGGTTCCCACGAGCAGTACTTC

j_call: TRBJ2-2
v_call: TRBV7-2
d_call: TRBD1
clone_size: -
cdr3_aa: CASSFDRGSTGELFF
cdr3_nt: TGTGCCAGCAGCTTCGACAGGGGAAGCACCGGGGAGCTGTTTTTT

j_call: TRBJ1-1
v_call: TRBV6-1
d_call: -
clone_size: once
cdr3_aa: CASLDPRGTEAFF
cdr3_nt: TGTGCCTCCCTAGACCCCCGGGGCACTGAAGCTTTCTTT

j_call: TRBJ2-5
v_call: TRBV18
d_call: TRBD2
clone_size: -
cdr3_aa: CASSPLPSHIGGSQETQYF
cdr3_nt: TGTGCCAGCTCACCACTTCCCTCCCATATCGGCGGGAGCCAGGAGACCCAGTACTTC

j_call: TRBJ2-7
v_call: TRBV29-1
d_call: TRBD1
clone_size: once
cdr3_aa: CSVPIGFQGQAQEVQSYEQYF
cdr3_nt: TGCAGCGTCCCCATTGGATTTCAGGGACAGGCCCAAGAGGTCCAGTCCTACGAGCAGTACTTC

j_call: TRBJ2-1
v_call: TRBV6-5
d_call: -
clone_size: -
cdr3_aa: CASSYSSPGNEQFF
cdr3_nt: TGTGCCAGCAGTTACTCATCCCCAGGCAATGAGCAGTTCTTC

j_call: TRBJ1-5
v_call: TRBV28
d_call: -
clone_size: -
cdr3_aa: CASSLSRQPQHF
cdr3_nt: TGTGCCAGCAGTTTATCACGGCAGCCCCAGCATTTT

j_call: TRBJ2-2
v_call: TRBV27
d_call: TRBD2
clone_size: -
cdr3_aa: CASSLVREINTGELFF
cdr3_nt: TGTGCCAGCAGTTTAGTGCGGGAGATTAACACCGGGGAGCTGTTTTTT

j_call: TRBJ1-1
v_call: TRBV9
d_call: TRBD1
clone_size: -
cdr3_aa: CASSFRDSVDTEAFF
cdr3_nt: TGTGCCAGCAGCTTCCGGGACAGTGTAGACACTGAAGCTTTCTTT

j_call: TRBJ2-3
v_call: TRBV21-1
d_call: -
clone_size: once
cdr3_aa: CASKQAQDTQYF
cdr3_nt: TGTGCCAGCAAACAGGCTCAAGATACGCAGTATTTT

j_call: TRBJ1-4
v_call: TRBV9
d_call: TRBD1
clone_size: -
cdr3_aa: CASSAGQGRANNEKLFF
cdr3_nt: TGTGCCAGCAGCGCTGGACAGGGGAGGGCCAATAATGAAAAACTGTTTTTT

j_call: TRBJ2-7
v_call: TRBV28
d_call: TRBD2
clone_size: -
cdr3_aa: CASKLQGTSGRSAYEQYF
cdr3_nt: TGTGCCAGCAAGCTCCAAGGGACTAGCGGGAGGTCGGCGTACGAGCAGTACTTC

j_call: TRBJ2-3
v_call: TRBV5-6
d_call: TRBD1
clone_size: -
cdr3_aa: CASRRQGAAQYF
cdr3_nt: TGTGCCAGCAGACGACAGGGGGCTGCGCAGTATTTT

j_call: TRBJ1-2
v_call: TRBV30
d_call: -
clone_size: -
cdr3_aa: CAWSLNREGYGYTF
cdr3_nt: TGTGCCTGGAGTCTAAACAGGGAAGGCTATGGCTACACCTTC

j_call: TRBJ1-4
v_call: TRBV5-1
d_call: -
clone_size: -
cdr3_aa: CASSLSGWGPNEKLFF
cdr3_nt: TGCGCCAGCAGCTTATCAGGGTGGGGGCCTAATGAAAAACTGTTTTTT

j_call: TRBJ2-5
v_call: TRBV6-1
d_call: -
clone_size: -
cdr3_aa: CASSEETKETQYF
cdr3_nt: TGTGCCAGCAGTGAGGAGACGAAAGAGACCCAGTACTTC

j_call: TRBJ2-5
v_call: TRBV5-1
d_call: -
clone_size: -
cdr3_aa: CASSWARLEETQYF
cdr3_nt: TGCGCCAGCAGCTGGGCTCGGTTAGAAGAGACCCAGTACTTC

j_call: TRBJ2-1
v_call: TRBV2
d_call: TRBD2
clone_size: -
cdr3_aa: CASSLPPSGVQHEQFF
cdr3_nt: TGTGCCAGCAGTCTCCCCCCTAGCGGAGTGCAGCATGAGCAGTTCTTC

j_call: TRBJ1-4
v_call: TRBV11-1
d_call: -
clone_size: -
cdr3_aa: CASSAPTGYATNEKLFF
cdr3_nt: TGTGCCAGCAGCGCTCCAACAGGGTATGCAACTAATGAAAAACTGTTTTTT

j_call: TRBJ1-1
v_call: TRBV2
d_call: -
clone_size: -
cdr3_aa: CASTTGNTEAFF
cdr3_nt: TGTGCCAGCACGACGGGGAACACTGAAGCTTTCTTT

j_call: TRBJ2-2
v_call: TRBV4-1
d_call: -
clone_size: -
cdr3_aa: CASSQVQGTTTNTGELFF
cdr3_nt: TGCGCCAGCAGCCAAGTACAGGGTACTACAACGAACACCGGGGAGCTGTTTTTT

j_call: TRBJ2-2
v_call: TRBV5-1
d_call: -
clone_size: once
cdr3_aa: CASSPPTANTGELFF
cdr3_nt: TGCGCCAGCAGCCCTCCGACTGCGAACACCGGGGAGCTGTTTTTT

j_call: TRBJ1-1
v_call: TRBV19
d_call: TRBD1
clone_size: few
cdr3_aa: CASSVDRVNTEAFF
cdr3_nt: TGTGCCAGTAGTGTTGACAGGGTGAACACTGAAGCTTTCTTT

j_call: TRBJ1-1
v_call: TRBV6-4
d_call: TRBD1
clone_size: -
cdr3_aa: CASSGTGGTEAFF
cdr3_nt: TGTGCCAGCAGTGGGACAGGGGGCACTGAAGCTTTCTTT

j_call: TRBJ2-1
v_call: TRBV5-1
d_call: -
clone_size: -
cdr3_aa: CASRVRAGASDEQFF
cdr3_nt: TGCGCCAGCAGGGTGCGGGCGGGGGCCTCCGATGAGCAGTTCTTC

j_call: TRBJ2-2
v_call: TRBV2
d_call: -
clone_size: -
cdr3_aa: CASSERGRDTGELFF
cdr3_nt: TGTGCCAGCAGTGAGAGAGGGCGTGACACCGGGGAGCTGTTTTTT

j_call: TRBJ1-4
v_call: TRBV7-2
d_call: -
clone_size: -
cdr3_aa: CASSPWASTTNEKLFF
cdr3_nt: TGTGCCAGCAGCCCGTGGGCTTCAACAACTAATGAAAAACTGTTTTTT